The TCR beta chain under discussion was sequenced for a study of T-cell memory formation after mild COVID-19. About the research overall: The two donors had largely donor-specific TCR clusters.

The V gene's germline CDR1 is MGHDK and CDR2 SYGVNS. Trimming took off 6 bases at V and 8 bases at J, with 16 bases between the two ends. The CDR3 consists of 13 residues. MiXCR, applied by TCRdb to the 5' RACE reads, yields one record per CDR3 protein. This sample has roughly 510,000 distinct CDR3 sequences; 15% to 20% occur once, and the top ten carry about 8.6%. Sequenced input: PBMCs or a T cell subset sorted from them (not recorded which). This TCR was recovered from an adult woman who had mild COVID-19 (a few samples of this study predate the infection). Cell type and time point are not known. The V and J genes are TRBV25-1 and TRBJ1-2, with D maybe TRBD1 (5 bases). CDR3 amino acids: CASRGAWHGGYTF. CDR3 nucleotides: TGTGCCAGCAGAGGGGCATGGCACGGCGGCTACACCTTC.